Sequencing of this T cell receptor (beta chain) was carried out in a study of CD4+ T cells in melanoma. Points from the study as a whole: Reportedly, melanoma neoantigen-specific CD4+ T cells showed varied differentiation states. A reported correlation linked neoantigen-specific CD4+ T cells to CD8+, macrophage and B cell function.

As to this clone: The antigen is not known.

V gave up 7 bases and J gave up 2 bases, with 19 bases separating them. The CDR3 is 15 residues long. Germline V gene sequence: CDR1 SGHDT, CDR2 YYEEEE. Repertoires were generated with immunoSEQ multiplex PCR, while TCRdb's copy carries only in-frame clones and drops some. Of roughly 15,000 clones detected, around 68% appear once; the ten largest clones hold over 15%. Sequencing was carried out using cells from a culture (not recorded whether cultured in vitro). The receptor's source is a human donor with melanoma. The chain employs TRBV5-6 and TRBJ2-7; D perhaps matches TRBD1 (6 bases). The CDR3 here is CASRRTRSGAYEQYF. The CDR3 nucleotides read TGTGCCAGCCGAAGAACAAGGTCAGGGGCCTACGAGCAGTACTTC.